This is a list of T cell receptor beta chains from one sample in a study of human T cells and chemical hapten exposure. Via MiXCR, TCRdb re-called the RACE reads, giving one row per CDR3 protein. The sample has around 99,000 distinct CDR3 sequences; roughly a tenth are singletons. This specimen consisted of whole blood, obtained in connection with sensitization to the hapten diphenylcyclopropenone (DPC). These receptors all come from a woman aged 40-49 years with alopecia areata. Some clones in this sample may be carry-over from other donors' samples. CDR3s include the opening cysteine and the closing phenylalanine or tryptophan. A D gene is named only where the DNA matches it firmly. Rows give clone size only sometimes, using once, few, many, or a class for an expanded clone.

d_gene | j_gene | abundance | v_gene | CDR3nt | CDR3aa
NA | TRBJ2-7 | few | TRBV28 | TGTGCCAGCAGTTTAATTCAGGGGGGGGCAAACGAGCAGTACTTC | CASSLIQGGANEQYF
TRBD1 | TRBJ1-3 | once | TRBV4-2 | TGTGCCAGCAGCCAAGAGAGGACAGGTCGCTCTGGAAACACCATATATTTT | CASSQERTGRSGNTIYF
TRBD1 | TRBJ1-2 | many | TRBV5-1 | TGCGCCAGCAGCTTGGGATTTGGACAGGGGAGTAATTATGGCTACACCTTC | CASSLGFGQGSNYGYTF
TRBD2 | TRBJ2-1 | many | TRBV19 | TGTGCCAGTAGGAGTAGCGGGGTGGGTTACAATGAGCAGTTCTTC | CASRSSGVGYNEQFF
TRBD1 | TRBJ2-2 | NA | TRBV12-3/TRBV12-4 | TGTGCCAGCAGTCCCGGGACAGCAGTGACCGGGGAGCTGTTTTTT | CASSPGTAVTGELFF
NA | TRBJ2-7 | NA | TRBV4-1 | TGCGCCAGCAGCCAAGAGGAGAGGGACGAGCAGTACTTC | CASSQEERDEQYF
NA | TRBJ2-7 | NA | TRBV5-1 | TGCGCCAGCAGCAGTTACTTGGACGCCTACGAGCAGTACTTC | CASSSYLDAYEQYF
TRBD1 | TRBJ2-1 | NA | TRBV5-6 | TGTGCCAGCAGCTTGAGGACAGGGCGCTACAATGAGCAGTTCTTC | CASSLRTGRYNEQFF
NA | TRBJ1-3 | many | TRBV2 | TGTGCCAGCAGTGAAGTAAGGCCCGCTGGAAACACCATATATTTT | CASSEVRPAGNTIYF
TRBD2 | TRBJ2-7 | few | TRBV5-1 | TGCACCAGCAGCACCGGGACTAGCGGGGGGGCCGACGAGCAGTACTTC | CTSSTGTSGGADEQYF
NA | TRBJ2-3 | few | TRBV7-3 | TGTGCCAGCAGCCGAAACGGGGGAACAGATACGCAGTATTTT | CASSRNGGTDTQYF
NA | TRBJ2-7 | NA | TRBV7-9 | TGTGCCAGCAGCCAAGGACTTTACGAGCAGTACTTC | CASSQGLYEQYF
NA | TRBJ2-7 | few | TRBV30 | TGTGCCTGGAGTCCCAGACAAATGGACGAGCAGTACTTC | CAWSPRQMDEQYF
NA | TRBJ2-7 | many | TRBV7-9 | TGTGCCAGCAGCTTATCGCAACAGGCGCGCTACGAGCAGTACTTC | CASSLSQQARYEQYF
TRBD1 | TRBJ1-1 | NA | TRBV7-9 | TGTGCCAGCAGACGTACAGGGGGGGACACTGAAGCTTTCTTT | CASRRTGGDTEAFF
NA | TRBJ1-5 | many | TRBV20-1 | TGCAGTGCTAGAGGCCCTCGGGGGACCGAGAAGCCCCAGCATTTT | CSARGPRGTEKPQHF
TRBD2 | TRBJ2-2 | many | TRBV19 | TGTGCCGGGAGGGCGAGCACCGGGGAGCTGTTTTTT | CAGRASTGELFF
NA | TRBJ1-4 | many | TRBV4-3 | TGCGCCAGCAGCCAAGATATTTGGTCGGGGAATGAAAAACTGTTTTTT | CASSQDIWSGNEKLFF
NA | TRBJ2-3 | many | TRBV5-4 | TGTGCCAGCAGCTCCATTGCCCGGATCTCTAGCACAGATACGCAGTATTTT | CASSSIARISSTDTQYF
NA | TRBJ1-1 | NA | TRBV2 | TGTGCCAGCATGCTGACGGGGAACACTGAAGCTTTCTTT | CASMLTGNTEAFF
NA | TRBJ2-1 | few | TRBV29-1 | TGCAGCGTTGATAGTAGGGTAGGGGGTGAGCAGTTCTTC | CSVDSRVGGEQFF
NA | TRBJ1-1 | few | TRBV6-2/TRBV6-3 | TGTGCCAGCAGAAAACAGGTTGAAGCTTTCTTT | CASRKQVEAFF
TRBD2 | TRBJ2-2 | few | TRBV6-5 | TGTGCCAGCAGTCAGGAGTTGGGGGGAGGGGCCGGGGAGCTGTTTTTT | CASSQELGGGAGELFF
TRBD2 | TRBJ2-5 | NA | TRBV5-1 | TGCGCCAGCAGCCCCTCCGCGGGGGGCCTCATAGAGACCCAGTACTTC | CASSPSAGGLIETQYF
NA | TRBJ1-3 | few | TRBV5-6 | TGTGCCAGCAGCCCTTCTACAGGGAGGATGAGCACCATATATTTT | CASSPSTGRMSTIYF
NA | TRBJ1-1 | many | TRBV5-1 | TGCGCCAGCAGCCGGCCCCCAGGGCGAAGGAACACTGAAGCTTTCTTT | CASSRPPGRRNTEAFF
NA | TRBJ1-1 | many | TRBV6-2/TRBV6-3 | TGTGCCAGCAGTTTGCAACCGGGCGGCACTGAAGCTTTCTTT | CASSLQPGGTEAFF
NA | TRBJ1-2 | many | TRBV7-6 | TGTGCCAGCAGCGCCGAAATCCAGGGACCAGCAGACGGCTACACCTTC | CASSAEIQGPADGYTF
TRBD1 | TRBJ2-3 | many | TRBV27 | TGTGCCAGCAGTTTAGACAGGGGAGGATTAGATACGCAGTATTTT | CASSLDRGGLDTQYF
TRBD2 | TRBJ2-5 | many | TRBV4-1 | TGCGCCAGCAGCCAAGGTACCGAGCGGGGGTTCGAGACCCAGTACTTC | CASSQGTERGFETQYF
TRBD2 | TRBJ2-1 | few | TRBV7-2 | TGTGCCAGCAGCTCCCGAATCCGACTAGCGGGGGGGATGCCTGAGCAGTTCTTC | CASSSRIRLAGGMPEQFF
TRBD2 | TRBJ2-5 | many | TRBV18 | TGTGCCAGCTCACCGACTAGCGGAGGGGAGACCCAGTACTTC | CASSPTSGGETQYF
TRBD1 | TRBJ1-1 | NA | TRBV7-9 | TGTGCCAGCAGCCCAAGGGGGCGGGAATTCGGCGGGAACACTGAAGCTTTCTTT | CASSPRGREFGGNTEAFF
NA | TRBJ2-1 | NA | TRBV6-2/TRBV6-3 | TGTGCCAGCAGTTACACCCTTATGAGGGGGGTCCGCTACAATGAGCAGTTCTTC | CASSYTLMRGVRYNEQFF
NA | TRBJ2-1 | many | TRBV29-1 | TGCAGCGTTGTCTGGTACAATGAGCAGTTCTTC | CSVVWYNEQFF
TRBD1 | TRBJ2-1 | many | TRBV6-5 | TGTGCCAGCAGACTACCGGGACAGGGTTACAATGAGCAGTTCTTC | CASRLPGQGYNEQFF